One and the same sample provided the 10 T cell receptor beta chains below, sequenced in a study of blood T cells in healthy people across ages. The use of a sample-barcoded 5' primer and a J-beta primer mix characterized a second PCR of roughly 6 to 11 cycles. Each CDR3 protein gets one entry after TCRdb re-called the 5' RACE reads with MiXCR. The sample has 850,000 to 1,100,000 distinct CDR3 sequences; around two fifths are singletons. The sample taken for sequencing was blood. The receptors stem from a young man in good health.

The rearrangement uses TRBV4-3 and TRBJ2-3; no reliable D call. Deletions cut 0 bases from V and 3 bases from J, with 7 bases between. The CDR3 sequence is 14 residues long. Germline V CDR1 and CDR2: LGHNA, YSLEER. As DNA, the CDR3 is TGCGCCAGCAGCCAAGATTTAGTAACAGATACGCAGTATTTT. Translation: CASSQDLVTDTQYF.

CDR3 DNA: TGCAGCGTTGGGGACGGGACTAATGAAAAACTGTTTTTT. Translated, it gives CSVGDGTNEKLFF. The chain is built from TRBV29-1 and TRBJ1-4, with D possibly TRBD1 on 5 matching bases. Trimming took off 4 bases at V and 2 bases at J, with 8 bases between the two ends. Germline assignment: CDR1 SQVTM and CDR2 ANQGSEA. The CDR3 consists of 13 residues. The full variable domain, completed using reference TRBV29-1 and TRBJ1-4, is SAVISQKPSRDICQRGTSLTIQCQVDSQVTMMFWYRQQPGQSLTLIATANQGSEATYESGFVIDKFPISRPNLTFSTLTVSNMSPEDSSIYLCSVGDGTNEKLFFGSGTQLSVL.

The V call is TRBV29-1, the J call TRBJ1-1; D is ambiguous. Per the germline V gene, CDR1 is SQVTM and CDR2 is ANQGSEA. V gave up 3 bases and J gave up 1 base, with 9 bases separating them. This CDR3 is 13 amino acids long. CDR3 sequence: CSVDLGGNTEAFF. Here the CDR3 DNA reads TGCAGCGTTGACCTCGGAGGGAACACTGAAGCTTTCTTT.

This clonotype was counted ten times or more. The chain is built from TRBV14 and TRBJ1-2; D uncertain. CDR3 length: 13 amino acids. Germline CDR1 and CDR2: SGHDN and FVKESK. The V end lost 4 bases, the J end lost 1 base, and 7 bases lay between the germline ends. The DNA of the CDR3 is TGTGCCAGCAGCCGGGAGCTTAACTATGGCTACACCTTC. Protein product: CASSRELNYGYTF.

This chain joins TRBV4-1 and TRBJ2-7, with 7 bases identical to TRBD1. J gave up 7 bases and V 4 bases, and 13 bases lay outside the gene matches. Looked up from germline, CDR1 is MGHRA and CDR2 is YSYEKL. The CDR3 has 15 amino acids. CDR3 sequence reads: CASSPWTGPYNEQYF. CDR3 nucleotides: TGCGCCAGCAGCCCTTGGACAGGCCCCTACAATGAGCAGTACTTC.

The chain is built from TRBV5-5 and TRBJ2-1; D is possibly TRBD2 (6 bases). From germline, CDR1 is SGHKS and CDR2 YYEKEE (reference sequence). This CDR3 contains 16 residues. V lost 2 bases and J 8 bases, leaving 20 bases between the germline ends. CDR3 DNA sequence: TGTGCCAGCAGCTTTCCCCACCTGGGGGGAGACGATGAGCAGTTCTTC. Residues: CASSFPHLGGDDEQFF.

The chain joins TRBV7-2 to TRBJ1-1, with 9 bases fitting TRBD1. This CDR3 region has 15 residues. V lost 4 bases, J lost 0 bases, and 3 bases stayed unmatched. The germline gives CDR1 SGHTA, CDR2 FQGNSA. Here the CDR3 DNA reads TGTGCCAGCAGCTACACAGGGGGCATGAACACTGAAGCTTTCTTT. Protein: CASSYTGGMNTEAFF.

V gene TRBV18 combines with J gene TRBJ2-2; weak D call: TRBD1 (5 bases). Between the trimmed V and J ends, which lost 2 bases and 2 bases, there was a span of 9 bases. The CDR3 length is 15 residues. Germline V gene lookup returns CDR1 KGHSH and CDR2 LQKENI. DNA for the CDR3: TGTGCCAGCTCACCAAAACAGGCCAACACCGGGGAGCTGTTTTTT. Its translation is CASSPKQANTGELFF.

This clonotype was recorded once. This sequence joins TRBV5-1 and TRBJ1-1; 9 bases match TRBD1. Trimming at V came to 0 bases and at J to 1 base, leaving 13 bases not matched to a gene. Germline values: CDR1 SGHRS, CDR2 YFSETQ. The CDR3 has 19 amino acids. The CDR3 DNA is TGCGCCAGCAGCTTGGAGGGCCGAGGGACAGGGACAAGGAACACTGAAGCTTTCTTT. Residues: CASSLEGRGTGTRNTEAFF.

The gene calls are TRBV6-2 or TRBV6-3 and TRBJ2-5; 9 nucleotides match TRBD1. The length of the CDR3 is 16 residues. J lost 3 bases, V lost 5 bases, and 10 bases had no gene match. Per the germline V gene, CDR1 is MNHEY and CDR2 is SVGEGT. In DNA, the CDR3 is TGTGCCAGCAGTCACCCGAGCACAGGGGGCGAAGAGACCCAGTACTTC. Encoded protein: CASSHPSTGGEETQYF.